The 23 T cell receptor beta chains listed next were all sequenced from one sample in a study of vaccination effects on CD4 cells after COVID-19. With the ViraFEST assay, the study expanded antigen-specific CD4+ T cells using viral peptide pools, then sequenced them. The authors isolated CD4+ T cells after about 10 days of culture. Nobody among the vaccine recipients had prior SARS-CoV-2 infection (nucleocapsid antibodies were negative). Their antigen targets remain unknown. TCRdb's table, derived via immunoSEQ multiplex PCR, lists solely in-frame clones and lacks some. Among tens of thousands of clones listed, 70% to 80% were seen once. The sequences come from CD4+ T cells from PBMCs cultured with HCoV-NL63 spike peptides, collected before COVID-19 vaccination. These receptors all stem from a human donor who received a COVID-19 vaccine.

The rearrangement uses TRBV6-5 and TRBJ2-3; the match to TRBD1 covers 7 bases. The CDR3 has 16 residues. The germline V gene has CDR1 MNHEY and CDR2 SVGAGI. The J segment lost 0 bases and the V segment lost 0 bases, leaving 3 bases of the junction unmatched. The CDR3 DNA reads as TGTGCCAGCAGTTACTCGGGACAGACTAGCACAGATACGCAGTATTTT. It is translated as CASSYSGQTSTDTQYF.

This clone was picked up one time. The chain links TRBV10-3 to TRBJ2-5; the match to TRBD2 covers 14 bases. The CDR3 consists of 15 residues. The ends lost 10 bases at V and 3 bases at J; junction bases unmatched: 7. Germline V gives CDR1 ENHRY, CDR2 SYGVKD. This CDR3 is CATAPTSGGEETQYF. CDR3 DNA: TGTGCCACCGCCCCGACTAGCGGGGGGGAAGAGACCCAGTACTTC.

The chain links TRBV14 to TRBJ2-7; 10 bases fit TRBD1. Trimming cost V 3 bases and J 8 bases; bases outside gene matches: 1. The germline gives CDR1 SGHDN, CDR2 FVKESK. CDR3 length: 12 amino acids. The CDR3 DNA sequence: TGTGCCAGCAGCCAGACAGGGGGCAAGCAGTACGTC. It encodes CASSQTGGKQYV.

Written as DNA, the CDR3 is TGTGCTAGTGGTTTGTTTAGCGGGGGGACAACCGGGGAGCTGTTTTTT. This sequence encodes CASGLFSGGTTGELFF. This chain joins TRBV12-5 and TRBJ2-2, with 10 bases that match TRBD2. The CDR3 is 16 residues long. J gave up 5 bases and V 2 bases, and 5 bases lay outside the gene matches. The germline CDR1 and CDR2 sequences are LGHNT and FRNRAP.

The chain joins TRBV6-6 to TRBJ2-5, with D possibly being TRBD2 (6 bases). Germline assignment: CDR1 MNHNY and CDR2 SVGAGI (reference sequence). This CDR3 contains 14 residues. V shed 0 bases and J shed 5 bases, with 10 bases lying between them. CDR3 nucleotides: TGTGCCAGCAGTTACTCGGGAGGTAGCGAGACCCAGTACTTC. It codes for CASSYSGGSETQYF.

The gene calls are TRBV6-4 and TRBJ2-5, with 8 bases lining up with TRBD1. The germline CDR1 and CDR2 sequences are MRHNA and SNTAGT. The length of the CDR3 is 15 residues. J gave up 3 bases and V 6 bases, and 9 bases lay outside the gene matches. The CDR3 DNA reads as TGTGCCAGCAGCCTCCTACAGGGGGTGGAAGAGACCCAGTACTTC. The encoded protein is CASSLLQGVEETQYF.

The V and J genes are TRBV28 and TRBJ1-5, with a weak D call TRBD1 (5 bases). CDR1 is MDHEN, CDR2 SYDVKM, per germline. V lost 2 bases to trimming and J lost 7 bases, with 15 bases between them. The CDR3 has 15 amino acids. CDR3 protein: CASSLSQGMEQPQHF. The CDR3 nucleotides read TGTGCCAGCAGTTTAAGCCAGGGTATGGAACAGCCCCAGCATTTT. Full variable domain (outside the CDR3, taken from reference TRBV28 and TRBJ1-5): DVKVTQSSRYLVKRTGEKVFLECVQDMDHENMFWYRQDPGLGLRLIYFSYDVKMKEKGDIPEGYSVSREKKERFSLILESASTNQTSMYLCASSLSQGMEQPQHFGDGTRLSIL.

The rearrangement uses TRBV12-3 or TRBV12-4 and TRBJ2-3; no firm D call. The CDR3 is made up of 13 amino acids. The V end was cut by 1 base, the J end by 6 bases, with 8 bases between. The CDR3 DNA reads as TGTGCCAGCAGTTTAGGGGTCTCGGATACGCAGTATTTT. Translation: CASSLGVSDTQYF.

This clone came up a few times. CDR3 bases: TGTGCCAGCAGCCCCACCCAAAATTCTGGAAACACCATATATTTT. It specifies CASSPTQNSGNTIYF. J is TRBJ1-3 and V is TRBV3-1 (or the pseudogene TRBV3-2); D gene unclear. CDR3 length: 15 amino acids. Germline V gene lookup returns CDR1 LGHDT and CDR2 YNNKEL (reference sequence). The ends were cut back, 4 bases at V and 1 base at J, with 11 bases in the middle.

This clone was detected only a few times. V is TRBV7-3 and J is TRBJ2-1, with 8 positions matching TRBD2. Germline CDR1 and CDR2: SGHTA and FQGTGA. CDR3 length: 16 amino acids. The junction had 13 bases not matched to a gene; V was cut back by 8 bases and J by 4 bases. The DNA for the CDR3 is TGTGCCAGCGGTCTATGGGTAGCGGGGTCTTACAATGAGCAGTTCTTC. Translated: CASGLWVAGSYNEQFF.

The chain is built from TRBV6-6 and TRBJ2-5; 7 positions agree with TRBD2. J was trimmed by 4 bases and V by 6 bases; bases with no gene match: 11. The germline V gene encodes CDR1 MNHNY and CDR2 SVGAGI (reference sequence). This CDR3 is 15 amino acids long. DNA for the CDR3: TGTGCCAGCAGCACACCGGGACTACTAAGAGAGACCCAGTACTTC. Protein sequence: CASSTPGLLRETQYF.

The chain combines TRBV6-2 or TRBV6-3 with TRBJ2-5; D not certain. Germline values: CDR1 MNHEY, CDR2 SVGEGT. V dropped 6 bases and J dropped 4 bases, with 9 bases sitting between them. CDR3 length equals 12 residues. The CDR3 coding sequence is TGTGCCAGCAGCCCTATCCGAGAGACCCAGTACTTC. Its protein is CASSPIRETQYF.

The J gene is TRBJ1-4, the V gene TRBV19; D unresolved. V was trimmed by 5 bases and J by 4 bases, leaving 17 bases between them. The CDR3 sequence is 16 residues long. Germline CDR1 is LNHDA and CDR2 is SQIVND (reference sequence). The CDR3 spells CASSPRVGWDNEKLFF. The DNA for the CDR3 is TGTGCCAGTAGTCCCCGAGTTGGGTGGGATAATGAAAAACTGTTTTTT. Combining the CDR3 with reference TRBV19 and TRBJ1-4 gives the whole variable domain DGGITQSPKYLFRKEGQNVTLSCEQNLNHDAMYWYRQDPGQGLRLIYYSQIVNDFQKGDIAEGYSVSREKKESFPLTVTSAQKNPTAFYLCASSPRVGWDNEKLFFGSGTQLSVL.

V and J are TRBV18 and TRBJ2-7; perhaps TRBD1 as D (5 bases). Germline loops: CDR1 KGHSH, CDR2 LQKENI. V was pared by 5 bases and J by 4 bases, with 12 bases between. CDR3 size: 13 residues. The CDR3 is CASSSDISYEQYV. In DNA form, the CDR3 reads TGTGCCAGCTCATCGGACATAAGTTACGAGCAGTACGTC.

V gene TRBV19 combines with J gene TRBJ2-6, with D uncertain. The CDR3 covers 14 residues. V was trimmed by 8 bases and J by 2 bases, leaving 10 bases between them. Germline V CDR1 and CDR2: LNHDA, SQIVND (reference sequence). The CDR3 sequence is CASRPLPGANVLTF. CDR3 DNA sequence: TGTGCCAGTCGCCCCCTTCCTGGGGCCAACGTCCTGACTTTC.

The genes are TRBV18 and TRBJ2-3; TRBD1 agrees at 9 bases. Trimming at V came to 3 bases and at J to 6 bases, leaving 7 bases not matched to a gene. The CDR3 has 15 amino acids. CDR1 and CDR2 (germline): KGHSH, LQKENI. Here the CDR3 reads CASSPQTGGRDTQYF. DNA for the CDR3: TGTGCCAGCTCACCCCAGACAGGGGGACGGGATACGCAGTATTTT. Full variable domain (outside the CDR3, taken from reference TRBV18 and TRBJ2-3): NAGVMQNPRHLVRRRGQEARLRCSPMKGHSHVYWYRQLPEEGLKFMVYLQKENIIDESGMPKERFSAEFPKEGPSILRIQQVVRGDSAAYFCASSPQTGGRDTQYFGPGTRLTVL.

This clone appeared once. The chain uses TRBV5-4 and TRBJ2-3; 11 positions match TRBD2. V gave up 1 base and J gave up 4 bases; unmatched junction bases: 5. The CDR3 length is 16 residues. The germline V gene has CDR1 SGHNT and CDR2 YYREEE (reference sequence). In nucleotides, the CDR3 is TGTGCCAGCAGCTTGACTAGCGGGGGAGTTCCAGATACGCAGTATTTT. Its translation: CASSLTSGGVPDTQYF.

This clone was picked up one time. The chain links TRBV7-2 to TRBJ1-1; the D is unclear. Germline V CDR1 and CDR2: SGHTA, FQGNSA. The V gene lost 5 bases and the J gene lost 6 bases, with 13 bases spanning the gap. CDR3 length: 13 amino acids. CDR3 protein: CASSLRPESEAFF. The CDR3, as DNA: TGTGCCAGCAGCCTAAGACCCGAATCTGAAGCTTTCTTT.

The genes are TRBV7-8 and TRBJ2-7; 7 nucleotides match TRBD1. The germline CDR1 and CDR2 sequences are SGHVS and FQNEAQ. The CDR3 sequence is 14 residues long. V shed 1 base and J 7 bases; nucleotides not matched to a gene: 7. CDR3 bases: TGTGCCAGCAGCTTAGGGACAGGCACTGGGGAGCAGTACGTC. This gives the protein CASSLGTGTGEQYV.

Here the CDR3 reads CASLRGENYGYTF. For the CDR3, the DNA is TGTGCCAGCTTACGGGGGGAGAACTATGGCTACACCTTC. The rearrangement joins TRBV28 to TRBJ1-2; the D gene is possibly TRBD1 (5 bases). The CDR3 length is 13 residues. V was trimmed by 8 bases and J by 2 bases, leaving 12 bases between them. From germline, CDR1 is MDHEN and CDR2 SYDVKM.

This chain joins TRBV5-1 and TRBJ2-5, with 8 bases identical to TRBD1. This CDR3 spans 14 amino acids. The germline gives CDR1 SGHRS, CDR2 YFSETQ. The J segment lost 2 bases and the V segment lost 4 bases, leaving 4 bases of the junction unmatched. DNA for the CDR3: TGCGCCAGCAGCGAGGACAGGGTTCAAGAGACCCAGTACTTC. It encodes CASSEDRVQETQYF.

This clone was recorded a few times. The CDR3 bases are TGCGCCAGCAGCCCTGATACTAGTGGGCTTTCACCCCTCCACTTT. Translation gives CASSPDTSGLSPLHF. The V and J genes are TRBV5-1 and TRBJ1-6; D is unclear. Germline CDR1 is SGHRS and CDR2 is YFSETQ. V lost 4 bases and J lost 9, with 17 bases in between. This CDR3 contains 15 residues.

This chain uses TRBV5-1 with TRBJ2-3; D is perhaps TRBD1 (6 bases). The CDR3 extends over 14 amino acids. In germline, CDR1 is SGHRS, CDR2 YFSETQ. Trimming cost V 2 bases and J 6 bases, with 13 bases left between them. The CDR3 loop reads CASSLAGVVDTQYF. The DNA of the CDR3 is TGCGCCAGCAGCTTAGCAGGGGTCGTCGATACGCAGTATTTT.